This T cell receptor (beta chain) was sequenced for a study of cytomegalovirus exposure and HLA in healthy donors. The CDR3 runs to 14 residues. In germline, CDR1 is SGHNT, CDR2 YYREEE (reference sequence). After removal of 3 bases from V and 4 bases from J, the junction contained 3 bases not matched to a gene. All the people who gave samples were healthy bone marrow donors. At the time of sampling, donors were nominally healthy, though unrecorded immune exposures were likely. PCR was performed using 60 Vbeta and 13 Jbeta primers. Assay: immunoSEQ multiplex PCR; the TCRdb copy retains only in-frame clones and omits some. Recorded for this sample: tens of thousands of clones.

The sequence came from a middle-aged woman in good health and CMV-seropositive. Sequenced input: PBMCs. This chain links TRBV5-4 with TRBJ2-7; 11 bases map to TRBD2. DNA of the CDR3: TGTGCCAGCAGCTCGCTAGCGGGAGGTTACGAGCAGTACTTC. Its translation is CASSSLAGGYEQYF.